The rows below give T cell receptor beta chains drawn from one sample of a study of shared clonotypes between healthy human individuals. Assay used: immunoSEQ multiplex PCR; TCRdb lists only in-frame clones, some missing. Of just over 2,000,000 clones in the sample, less than 95% were seen once. The source material was naive CD8+ T cells sorted from blood. These receptor sequences come from a man between 18 and 29 years old in good health. Both conserved end residues are part of each CDR3. The D gene is left open where the match is weak. Some rows have no size entry. The others give once, few or many, or a class for an expanded clone.

d_call: TRBD2
v_call: TRBV5-1
j_call: TRBJ2-7
clone_size: -
cdr3_nt: TGCGCCAGCAGCTTGGGCCTAGCGGGAACCTACGAGCAGTACTTC
cdr3_aa: CASSLGLAGTYEQYF

d_call: -
v_call: TRBV9
j_call: TRBJ2-2
clone_size: -
cdr3_nt: TGTGCCAGCGGACTCAGGGCCACCGGGGAGCTGTTTTTT
cdr3_aa: CASGLRATGELFF

d_call: TRBD2
v_call: TRBV19
j_call: TRBJ2-7
clone_size: -
cdr3_nt: TGTGCCAGTAAGGAGGCGGGACTAGCGGGGACCGAGCAGTACTTC
cdr3_aa: CASKEAGLAGTEQYF

d_call: TRBD1
v_call: TRBV6-5
j_call: TRBJ1-4
clone_size: -
cdr3_nt: TGTGCCAGCAGTTCGACAGGGGCGGGTGAAAAACTGTTTTTT
cdr3_aa: CASSSTGAGEKLFF

d_call: TRBD1
v_call: TRBV29-1
j_call: TRBJ2-1
clone_size: -
cdr3_nt: TGCAGCGTTGAAGATCCCCGGGACAGGGTAAACAATGAGCAGTTCTTC
cdr3_aa: CSVEDPRDRVNNEQFF

d_call: -
v_call: TRBV6-5
j_call: TRBJ2-7
clone_size: -
cdr3_nt: TGTGCCAGCAGTTTATCGGTACTTTTAAACTACGAGCAGTACTTC
cdr3_aa: CASSLSVLLNYEQYF

d_call: -
v_call: TRBV11-2
j_call: TRBJ2-7
clone_size: -
cdr3_nt: TGTGCCAGCAGCATCACTCCCGAGCAGTACTTC
cdr3_aa: CASSITPEQYF

d_call: -
v_call: TRBV5-6
j_call: TRBJ2-3
clone_size: -
cdr3_nt: TGTGCCAGCAGCTTGGTCAGTGGGGGAGCGGGCACAGATACGCAGTATTTT
cdr3_aa: CASSLVSGGAGTDTQYF

d_call: -
v_call: TRBV28
j_call: TRBJ1-6
clone_size: -
cdr3_nt: TGTGCCAGCAGTTACCCCGCACACGAGGACCAAGGACATAATTCACCCCTCCACTTT
cdr3_aa: CASSYPAHEDQGHNSPLHF

d_call: TRBD1
v_call: TRBV6-6
j_call: TRBJ1-2
clone_size: -
cdr3_nt: TGTGCCAGCAGAGAGGGACAGGCGCCTACTGGATATGGCTACACCTTC
cdr3_aa: CASREGQAPTGYGYTF

d_call: -
v_call: TRBV27
j_call: TRBJ2-2
clone_size: -
cdr3_nt: TGTGCCAGCAGTTTATACGGGTGGGACACCGGGGAGCTGTTTTTT
cdr3_aa: CASSLYGWDTGELFF

d_call: TRBD1
v_call: TRBV28
j_call: TRBJ2-5
clone_size: -
cdr3_nt: TGTGCCAGCAGACCTGGGACAGGGGGTTCAGAGACCCAGTACTTC
cdr3_aa: CASRPGTGGSETQYF

d_call: -
v_call: TRBV25-1
j_call: TRBJ1-2
clone_size: few
cdr3_nt: TGTGCCAGCAGTGACCCTGCGGACGGCGTAACCCCTTGGAGTACCTTC
cdr3_aa: CASSDPADGVTPWSTF

d_call: -
v_call: TRBV29-1
j_call: TRBJ1-1
clone_size: -
cdr3_nt: TGCAGCGTTGCCAGGGTTGGCACTGAAGCTTTCTTT
cdr3_aa: CSVARVGTEAFF

d_call: -
v_call: TRBV5-6
j_call: TRBJ2-7
clone_size: -
cdr3_nt: TGTGCCAGCGGGACAGCGGGACTAGGGGAACGCGAGCAGTACTTC
cdr3_aa: CASGTAGLGEREQYF

d_call: TRBD2
v_call: TRBV27
j_call: TRBJ2-2
clone_size: -
cdr3_nt: TGTGCCAGCAGTTTTAGCGGGGGGGCCCTCGGGGAGCTGTTTTTT
cdr3_aa: CASSFSGGALGELFF

d_call: TRBD1
v_call: TRBV6-4
j_call: TRBJ1-2
clone_size: -
cdr3_nt: TGTGCCATCCAAAAGGACAGGGAAGGCTATGGCTACACCTTC
cdr3_aa: CAIQKDREGYGYTF

d_call: TRBD2
v_call: TRBV2
j_call: TRBJ2-3
clone_size: -
cdr3_nt: TGTGCCAGCAGTTCGGGACTAGGGCTCACAGATACGCAGTATTTT
cdr3_aa: CASSSGLGLTDTQYF

d_call: -
v_call: TRBV7-9
j_call: TRBJ2-7
clone_size: -
cdr3_nt: TGTGCCAGCAGCTCGGCGTGGGCTGGGGAGCAGTACTTC
cdr3_aa: CASSSAWAGEQYF

d_call: -
v_call: TRBV5-1
j_call: TRBJ1-1
clone_size: -
cdr3_nt: TGCGCCAGCAGCTTGGGTCCGGACGTCGAGGCTTTCTTT
cdr3_aa: CASSLGPDVEAFF

d_call: -
v_call: TRBV7-9
j_call: TRBJ1-2
clone_size: -
cdr3_nt: TGTGCCAGCAGCCCAGGCTGGCAGGAAAACTATGGCTACACCTTC
cdr3_aa: CASSPGWQENYGYTF

d_call: -
v_call: TRBV19
j_call: TRBJ1-4
clone_size: -
cdr3_nt: TGTGCCAGTAGTATCAGCGGGAATGAAAAACTGTTTTTT
cdr3_aa: CASSISGNEKLFF

d_call: TRBD2
v_call: TRBV9
j_call: TRBJ2-1
clone_size: -
cdr3_nt: TGTGCCAGCAGCGCCTCAGCGGGAGGGGACTACAATGAGCAGTTCTTC
cdr3_aa: CASSASAGGDYNEQFF

d_call: TRBD2
v_call: TRBV13
j_call: TRBJ2-1
clone_size: -
cdr3_nt: TGTGCCAGCAGCTTAGGACGATTAGCGGGAGGGTACGACAATGAGCAGTTCTTC
cdr3_aa: CASSLGRLAGGYDNEQFF

d_call: -
v_call: TRBV18
j_call: TRBJ2-7
clone_size: -
cdr3_nt: TGTGCCAGCTCACCCAGCTCCTACGAGCAGTACTTC
cdr3_aa: CASSPSSYEQYF

d_call: TRBD1
v_call: TRBV7-6
j_call: TRBJ1-2
clone_size: -
cdr3_nt: TGTGCCAGCAGCGACCCAGGGGGTAGCTACACCTTC
cdr3_aa: CASSDPGGSYTF